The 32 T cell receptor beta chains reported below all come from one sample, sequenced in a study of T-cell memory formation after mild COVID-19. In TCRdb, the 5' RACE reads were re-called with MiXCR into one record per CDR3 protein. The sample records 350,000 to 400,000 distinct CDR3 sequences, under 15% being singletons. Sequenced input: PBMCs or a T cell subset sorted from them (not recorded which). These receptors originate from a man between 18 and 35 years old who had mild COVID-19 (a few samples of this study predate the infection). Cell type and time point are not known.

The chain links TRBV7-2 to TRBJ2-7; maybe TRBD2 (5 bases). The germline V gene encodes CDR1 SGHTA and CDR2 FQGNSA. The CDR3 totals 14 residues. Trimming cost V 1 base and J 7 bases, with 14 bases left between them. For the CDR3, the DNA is TGTGCCAGCAGCTTAGGGGGAGCAATGGGAGAGCAGTACTTC. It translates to CASSLGGAMGEQYF.

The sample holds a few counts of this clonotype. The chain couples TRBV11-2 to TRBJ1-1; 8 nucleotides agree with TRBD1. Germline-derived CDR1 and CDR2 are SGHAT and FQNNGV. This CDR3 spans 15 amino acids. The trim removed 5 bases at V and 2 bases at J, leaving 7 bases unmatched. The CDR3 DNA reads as TGTGCCAGCAGCCCTAGGGGACAGGTAAACACTGAAGCTTTCTTT. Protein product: CASSPRGQVNTEAFF.

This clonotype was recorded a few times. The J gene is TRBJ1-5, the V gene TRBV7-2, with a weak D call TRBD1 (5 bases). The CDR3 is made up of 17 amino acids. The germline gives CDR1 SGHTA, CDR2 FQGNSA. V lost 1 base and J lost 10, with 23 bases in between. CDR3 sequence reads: CASSLDATVTGREPQHF. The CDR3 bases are TGTGCCAGCAGCTTAGATGCGACAGTAACGGGCCGTGAACCCCAGCATTTT.

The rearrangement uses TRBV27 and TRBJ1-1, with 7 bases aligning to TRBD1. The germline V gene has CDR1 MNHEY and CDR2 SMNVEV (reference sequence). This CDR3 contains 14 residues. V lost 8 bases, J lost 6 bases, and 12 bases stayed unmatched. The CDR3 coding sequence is TGTGCCAGCGTCCCGGGACAGCTGCATTCTGAAGCTTTCTTT. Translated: CASVPGQLHSEAFF.

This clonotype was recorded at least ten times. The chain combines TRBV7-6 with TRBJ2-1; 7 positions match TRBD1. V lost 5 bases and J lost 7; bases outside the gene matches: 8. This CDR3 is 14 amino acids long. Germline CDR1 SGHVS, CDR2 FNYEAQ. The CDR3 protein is CASSPRQGSNEQFF. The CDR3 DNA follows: TGTGCCAGCAGCCCCCGACAGGGATCGAATGAGCAGTTCTTC.

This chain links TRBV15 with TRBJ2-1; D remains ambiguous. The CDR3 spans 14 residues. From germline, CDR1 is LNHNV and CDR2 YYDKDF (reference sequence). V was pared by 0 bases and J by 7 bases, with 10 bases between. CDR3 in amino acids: CATSRDLERNEQFF. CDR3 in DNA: TGTGCCACCAGCAGAGATCTCGAAAGGAATGAGCAGTTCTTC.

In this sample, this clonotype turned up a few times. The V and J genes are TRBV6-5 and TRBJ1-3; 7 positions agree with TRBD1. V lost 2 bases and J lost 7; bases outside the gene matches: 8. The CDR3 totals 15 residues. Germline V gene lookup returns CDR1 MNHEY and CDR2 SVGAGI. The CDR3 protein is CASSYRGQPGNTIYF. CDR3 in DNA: TGTGCCAGCAGTTACCGGGGACAGCCGGGGAACACCATATATTTT.

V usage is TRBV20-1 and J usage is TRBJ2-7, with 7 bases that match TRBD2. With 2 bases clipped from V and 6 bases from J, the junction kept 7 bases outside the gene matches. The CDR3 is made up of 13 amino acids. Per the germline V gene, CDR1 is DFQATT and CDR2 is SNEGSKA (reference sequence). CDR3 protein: CSARSGGPGEQYF. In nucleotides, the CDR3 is TGCAGTGCTAGATCGGGGGGACCGGGCGAGCAGTACTTC.

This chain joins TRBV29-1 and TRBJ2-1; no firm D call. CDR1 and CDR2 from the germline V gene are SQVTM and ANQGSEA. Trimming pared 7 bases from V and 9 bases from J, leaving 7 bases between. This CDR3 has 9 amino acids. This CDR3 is CSAGIEQFF. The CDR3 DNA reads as TGCAGCGCCGGTATTGAGCAGTTCTTC.

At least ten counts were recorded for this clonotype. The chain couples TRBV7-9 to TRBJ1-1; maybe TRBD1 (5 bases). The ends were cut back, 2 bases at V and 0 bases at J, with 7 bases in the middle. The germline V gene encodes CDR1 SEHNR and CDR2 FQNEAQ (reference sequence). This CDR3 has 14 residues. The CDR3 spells CASSLWGMNTEAFF. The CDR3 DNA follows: TGTGCCAGCAGCTTATGGGGGATGAACACTGAAGCTTTCTTT. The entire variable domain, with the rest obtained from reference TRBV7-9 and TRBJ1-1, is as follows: DTGVSQNPRHKITKRGQNVTFRCDPISEHNRLYWYRQTLGQGPEFLTYFQNEAQLEKSRLLSDRFSAERPKGSFSTLEIQRTEQGDSAMYLCASSLWGMNTEAFFGQGTRLTVV.

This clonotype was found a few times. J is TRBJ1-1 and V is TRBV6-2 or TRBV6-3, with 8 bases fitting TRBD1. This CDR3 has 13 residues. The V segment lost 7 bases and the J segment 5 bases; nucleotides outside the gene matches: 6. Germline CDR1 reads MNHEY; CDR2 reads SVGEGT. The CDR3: CASIWTGSTEAFF. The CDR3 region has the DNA TGTGCCAGCATATGGACAGGGTCTACTGAAGCTTTCTTT.

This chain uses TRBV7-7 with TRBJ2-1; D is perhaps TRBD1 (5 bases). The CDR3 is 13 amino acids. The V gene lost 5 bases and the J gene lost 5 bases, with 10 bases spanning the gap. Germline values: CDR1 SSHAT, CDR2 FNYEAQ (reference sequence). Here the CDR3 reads CASSEDSHNEQFF. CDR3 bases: TGTGCCAGCAGCGAAGACAGCCACAATGAGCAGTTCTTC.

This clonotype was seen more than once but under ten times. CDR3 amino acids: CASSYVGTSRDEQFF. The CDR3 DNA reads TGTGCCAGCAGTTACGTCGGGACTAGTCGGGATGAGCAGTTCTTC. This rearrangement joins TRBV12-3 or TRBV12-4 to TRBJ2-1; 8 bases line up with TRBD2. Unmatched junction bases numbered 10, after V lost 4 bases and J lost 8 bases. The CDR3 contains 15 residues.

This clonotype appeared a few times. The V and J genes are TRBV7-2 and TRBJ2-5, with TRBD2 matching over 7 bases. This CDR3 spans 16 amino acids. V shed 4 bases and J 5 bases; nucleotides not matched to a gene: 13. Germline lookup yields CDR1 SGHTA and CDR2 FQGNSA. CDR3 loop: CASSSRLTGGMETQYF. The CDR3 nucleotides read TGTGCCAGCAGCTCTCGTCTCACGGGGGGAATGGAGACCCAGTACTTC. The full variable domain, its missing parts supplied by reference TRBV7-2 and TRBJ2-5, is GAGVSQSPSNKVTEKGKDVELRCDPISGHTALYWYRQSLGQGLEFLIYFQGNSAPDKSGLPSDRFSAERTGGSVSTLTIQRTQQEDSAVYLCASSSRLTGGMETQYFGPGTRLLVL.

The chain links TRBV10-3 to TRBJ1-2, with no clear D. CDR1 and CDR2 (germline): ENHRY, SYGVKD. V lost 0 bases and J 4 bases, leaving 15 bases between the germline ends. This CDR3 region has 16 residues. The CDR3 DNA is TGTGCCATCAGTGAGTCGTCGGGTCTACAGCCCTATGGCTACACCTTC. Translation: CAISESSGLQPYGYTF.

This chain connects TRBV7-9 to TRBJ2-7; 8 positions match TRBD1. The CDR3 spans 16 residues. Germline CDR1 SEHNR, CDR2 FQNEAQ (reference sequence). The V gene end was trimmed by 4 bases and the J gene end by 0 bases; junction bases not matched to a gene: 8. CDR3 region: CASSSTGTGFSYEQYF. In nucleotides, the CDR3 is TGTGCCAGCAGCTCAACCGGGACAGGTTTCTCCTACGAGCAGTACTTC.

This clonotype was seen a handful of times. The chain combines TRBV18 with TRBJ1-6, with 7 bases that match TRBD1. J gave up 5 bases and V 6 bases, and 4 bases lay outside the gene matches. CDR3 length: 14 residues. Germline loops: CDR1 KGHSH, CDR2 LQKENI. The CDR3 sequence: CASSQTGDNSPLHF. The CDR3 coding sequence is TGTGCCAGCTCGCAAACAGGGGATAATTCACCCCTCCACTTT.

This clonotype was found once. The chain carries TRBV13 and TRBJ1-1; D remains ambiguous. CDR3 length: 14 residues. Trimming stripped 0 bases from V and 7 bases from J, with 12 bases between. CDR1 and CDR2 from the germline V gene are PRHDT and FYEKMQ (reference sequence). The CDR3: CASSLGLLRGEAFF. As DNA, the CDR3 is TGTGCCAGCAGCTTAGGCCTCCTACGGGGTGAAGCTTTCTTT.

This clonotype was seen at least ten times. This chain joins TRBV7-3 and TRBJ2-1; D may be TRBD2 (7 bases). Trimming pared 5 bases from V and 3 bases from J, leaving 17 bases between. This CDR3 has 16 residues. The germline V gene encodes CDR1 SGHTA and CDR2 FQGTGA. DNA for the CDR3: TGTGCCAGCAGCCGGAACAGGGCGGGAGACTACAATGAGCAGTTCTTC. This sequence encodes CASSRNRAGDYNEQFF. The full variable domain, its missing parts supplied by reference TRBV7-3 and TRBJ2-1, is GAGVSQTPSNKVTEKGKYVELRCDPISGHTALYWYRQSLGQGPEFLIYFQGTGAADDSGLPNDRFFAVRPEGSVSTLKIQRTERGDSAVYLCASSRNRAGDYNEQFFGPGTRLTVL.

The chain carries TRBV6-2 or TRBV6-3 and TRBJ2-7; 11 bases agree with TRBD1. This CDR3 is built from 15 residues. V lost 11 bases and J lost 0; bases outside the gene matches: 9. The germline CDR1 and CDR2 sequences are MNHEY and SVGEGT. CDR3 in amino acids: CAGGTGGSASYEQYF. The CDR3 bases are TGTGCCGGCGGGACAGGGGGATCGGCCTCCTACGAGCAGTACTTC.

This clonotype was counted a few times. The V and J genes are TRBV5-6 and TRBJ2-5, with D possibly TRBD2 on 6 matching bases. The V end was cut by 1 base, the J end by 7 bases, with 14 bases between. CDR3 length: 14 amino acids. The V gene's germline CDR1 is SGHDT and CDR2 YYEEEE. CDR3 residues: CASSLLGTPRTQYF. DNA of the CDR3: TGTGCCAGCAGCTTGTTGGGGACTCCGCGGACCCAGTACTTC.

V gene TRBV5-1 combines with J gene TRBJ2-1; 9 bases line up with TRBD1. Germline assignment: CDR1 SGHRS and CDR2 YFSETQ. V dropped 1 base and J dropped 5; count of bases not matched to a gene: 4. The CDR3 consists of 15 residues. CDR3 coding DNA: TGCGCCAGCAGCTTGTGGGACAGGGATAACAATGAGCAGTTCTTC. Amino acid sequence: CASSLWDRDNNEQFF.

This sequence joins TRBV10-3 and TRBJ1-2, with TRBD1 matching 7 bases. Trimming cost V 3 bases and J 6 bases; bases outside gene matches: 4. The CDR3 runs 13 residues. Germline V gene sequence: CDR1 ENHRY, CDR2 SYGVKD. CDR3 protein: CAISDRTGNGYTF. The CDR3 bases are TGTGCCATCAGTGATAGGACAGGAAATGGCTACACCTTC.

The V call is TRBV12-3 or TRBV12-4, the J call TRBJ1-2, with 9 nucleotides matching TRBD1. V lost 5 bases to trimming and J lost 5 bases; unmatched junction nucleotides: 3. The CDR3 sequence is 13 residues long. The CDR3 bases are TGTGCCAGCAGTGGGACAGGGCAATATGGCTACACCTTC. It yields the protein CASSGTGQYGYTF.

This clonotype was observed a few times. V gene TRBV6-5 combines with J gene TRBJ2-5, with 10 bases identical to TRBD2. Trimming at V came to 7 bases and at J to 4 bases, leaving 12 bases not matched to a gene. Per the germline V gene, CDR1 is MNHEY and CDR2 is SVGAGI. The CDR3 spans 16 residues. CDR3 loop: CASTTGRLAGLETQYF. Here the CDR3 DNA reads TGTGCCAGCACGACAGGGAGACTAGCGGGCCTAGAGACCCAGTACTTC.

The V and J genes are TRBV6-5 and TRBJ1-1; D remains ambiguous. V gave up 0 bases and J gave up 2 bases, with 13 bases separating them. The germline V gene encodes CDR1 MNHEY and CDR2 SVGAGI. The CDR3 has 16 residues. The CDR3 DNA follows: TGTGCCAGCAGTTACTCAAGCTATAGGGTAAACACTGAAGCTTTCTTT. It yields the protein CASSYSSYRVNTEAFF.

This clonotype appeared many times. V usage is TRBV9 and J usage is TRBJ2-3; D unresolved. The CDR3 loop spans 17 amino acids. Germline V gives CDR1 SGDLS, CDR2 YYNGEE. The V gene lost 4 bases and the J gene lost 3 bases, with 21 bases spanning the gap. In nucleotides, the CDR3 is TGTGCCAGCAGCCCCAACATATTCATCGGTCGGACAGATACGCAGTATTTT. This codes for CASSPNIFIGRTDTQYF.

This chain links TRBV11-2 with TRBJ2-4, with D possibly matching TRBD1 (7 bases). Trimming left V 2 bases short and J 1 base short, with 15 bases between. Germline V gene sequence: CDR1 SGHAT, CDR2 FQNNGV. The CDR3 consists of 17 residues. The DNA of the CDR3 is TGTGCCAGCAGCTTAATAAAGGGGGCGGGGGCCAAAAACATTCAGTACTTC. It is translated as CASSLIKGAGAKNIQYF. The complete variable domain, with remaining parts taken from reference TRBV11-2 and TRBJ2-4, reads EAGVAQSPRYKIIEKRQSVAFWCNPISGHATLYWYQQILGQGPKLLIQFQNNGVVDDSQLPKDRFSAERLKGVDSTLKIQPAKLEDSAVYLCASSLIKGAGAKNIQYFGAGTRLSVL.

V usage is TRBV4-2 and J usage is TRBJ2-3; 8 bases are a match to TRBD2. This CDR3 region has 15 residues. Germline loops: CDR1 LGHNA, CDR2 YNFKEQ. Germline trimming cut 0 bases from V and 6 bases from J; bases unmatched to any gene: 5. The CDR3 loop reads CASSQDPGGMDTQYF. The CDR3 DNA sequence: TGTGCCAGCAGCCAAGATCCGGGGGGGATGGATACGCAGTATTTT.

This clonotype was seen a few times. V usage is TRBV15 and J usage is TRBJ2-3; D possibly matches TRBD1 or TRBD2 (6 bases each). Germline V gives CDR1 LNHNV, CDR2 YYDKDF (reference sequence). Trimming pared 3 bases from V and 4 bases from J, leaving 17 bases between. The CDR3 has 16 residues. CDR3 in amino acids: CATSSSLGGGPDTQYF. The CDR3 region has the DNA TGTGCCACCAGCAGCTCCCTCGGAGGGGGGCCAGATACGCAGTATTTT.

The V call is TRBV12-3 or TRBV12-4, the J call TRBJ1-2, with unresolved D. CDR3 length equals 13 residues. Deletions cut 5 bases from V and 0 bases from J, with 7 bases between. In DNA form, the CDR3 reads TGTGCCAGCAGTCCCTTTACTAACTATGGCTACACCTTC. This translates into CASSPFTNYGYTF.

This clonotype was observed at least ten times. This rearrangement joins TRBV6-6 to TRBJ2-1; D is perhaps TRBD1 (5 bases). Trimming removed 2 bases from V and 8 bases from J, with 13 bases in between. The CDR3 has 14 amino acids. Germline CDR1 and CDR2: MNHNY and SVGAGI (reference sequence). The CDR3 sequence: CASSYPQGRDEQFF. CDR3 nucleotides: TGTGCCAGCAGTTACCCCCAGGGTCGGGATGAGCAGTTCTTC.